The clone carrying this T cell receptor beta chain was counted a few times. As yet, its antigen is unknown. This specimen belongs to a study of glioma-infiltrating T cells. Study results and limitations: Tissue-blood divergence was below expectation in non-neoplastic patients, above in gliomas. Very few CDR3 sequences were shared between tissue and blood.

Using RNA template, CDR3s of TCR alpha and beta were amplified with iRepertoire arm-PCR. MiXCR, run by TCRdb on the multiplex PCR reads, gives a single entry per CDR3 protein. This table holds tens of thousands of distinct CDR3 sequences, 23% found once. V dropped 6 bases and J dropped 2; count of bases not matched to a gene: 10. Germline CDR1 KGHSH, CDR2 LQKENI. The CDR3 extends over 15 amino acids. The specimen was glioma tissue, nonneoplastic brain tissue, or PBMCs (not recorded which). The rearrangement links TRBV18 to TRBJ2-7; 7 nucleotides agree with TRBD1. This receptor was obtained from a human donor with low-grade glioma or glioblastoma, undergoing nonglioma brain surgery, or in good health (not recorded which). CDR3 sequence reads: CASSPDRLGPYEQYF. Written as DNA, the CDR3 is TGTGCCAGCTCTCCGGACAGGTTGGGGCCCTACGAGCAGTACTTC.